What follows are 2 T cell receptor beta chains derived from one specimen sequenced in a study of blood T cells in healthy people across ages. A second about 7 to 11 cycle PCR used barcoded and J-beta primers. TCRdb re-called the 5' RACE reads with MiXCR, one entry per CDR3 protein. The sample contains 650,000 to 950,000 distinct CDR3 sequences, 40% to 50% of which appear only once. Sequences were obtained from blood. These receptors all stem from a man between 60 and 70 years old in good health.

This sequence joins TRBV20-1 and TRBJ1-4; 8 nucleotides line up with TRBD1. V shed 3 bases and J 7 bases; nucleotides not matched to a gene: 10. The length of the CDR3 is 15 residues. Germline lookup yields CDR1 DFQATT and CDR2 SNEGSKA (reference sequence). The CDR3 DNA follows: TGCAGTGCTAGGTCCCCGACAGGGGCGGTTGAAAAACTGTTTTTT. Protein: CSARSPTGAVEKLFF.

As regards this clonotype: Possible read error: a much larger clone is one base away. V and J are TRBV29-1 and TRBJ2-7; unclear D gene. The CDR3 runs to 10 residues. V was shortened by 2 bases and J by 7 bases, with 6 bases between the two germline ends. Germline lookup yields CDR1 SQVTM and CDR2 ANQGSEA. The CDR3 protein is CSVENNEQYF. The CDR3 DNA sequence: TGCAGCGTTGAAAACAATGAGCAGTACTTC.